The rows below give T cell receptor beta chains drawn from one sample of a study of identical twins. TCRdb reprocessed the 5' RACE reads with MiXCR, giving one entry per CDR3 protein. The top ten clones hold 2.5% to 3.5% of a sample with about 570,000 distinct CDR3 sequences, 9% to 10% of them seen once. The data also belong to a second study, concerning yellow fever vaccine responses in identical twins.

Specimen: PBMCs. The receptors were gathered from a woman between 18 and 29 years old in good health. CDR3s include the opening cysteine and the closing phenylalanine or tryptophan. The order of the fields is J gene, D gene, clone size, V gene, CDR3 protein, CDR3 DNA. D genes are given only for firm matches. Clone size is stated in some rows and not others, as once, few, many or a class when expanded.

j_gene: TRBJ2-7
d_gene: TRBD1
abundance: many
v_gene: TRBV18
CDR3aa: CASSPPDRVDRPYF
CDR3nt: TGTGCCAGCTCACCACCGGACAGGGTTGACCGCCCTTACTTC

j_gene: TRBJ2-5
d_gene: .
abundance: .
v_gene: TRBV7-9
CDR3aa: CASSLRVQETQYF
CDR3nt: TGTGCCAGCAGCCTCAGGGTCCAAGAGACCCAGTACTTC

j_gene: TRBJ2-1
d_gene: TRBD2
abundance: few
v_gene: TRBV4-2
CDR3aa: CASSQGLAGGFGASSYNEQFF
CDR3nt: TGTGCCAGCAGCCAAGGACTAGCGGGAGGTTTTGGGGCCAGCTCCTACAATGAGCAGTTCTTC

j_gene: TRBJ2-1
d_gene: .
abundance: .
v_gene: TRBV7-2
CDR3aa: CASSLRVTAYNEQFF
CDR3nt: TGTGCCAGCAGCTTACGGGTTACCGCCTACAATGAGCAGTTCTTC

j_gene: TRBJ2-1
d_gene: TRBD2
abundance: many
v_gene: TRBV7-8
CDR3aa: CASSSQGLAGVNLFF
CDR3nt: TGTGCCAGCAGCTCCCAGGGACTAGCGGGAGTAAATCTGTTCTTC

j_gene: TRBJ2-7
d_gene: TRBD1
abundance: many
v_gene: TRBV7-9
CDR3aa: CASSQEGQEISYEQYF
CDR3nt: TGTGCCAGCAGCCAAGAGGGACAGGAAATCTCCTACGAGCAGTACTTC

j_gene: TRBJ2-1
d_gene: .
abundance: many
v_gene: TRBV12-3/TRBV12-4
CDR3aa: CASSPSIEQFF
CDR3nt: TGTGCCAGCAGCCCAAGTATCGAGCAGTTCTTC

j_gene: TRBJ1-4
d_gene: TRBD1
abundance: .
v_gene: TRBV7-9
CDR3aa: CASSRRDRIEKLFF
CDR3nt: TGTGCCAGCAGCCGACGGGACAGGATAGAAAAACTGTTTTTT

j_gene: TRBJ1-3
d_gene: .
abundance: many
v_gene: TRBV2
CDR3aa: CASSEADYGNTIYF
CDR3nt: TGTGCCAGCAGTGAGGCCGACTATGGAAACACCATATATTTT

j_gene: TRBJ2-2
d_gene: .
abundance: many
v_gene: TRBV12-3/TRBV12-4
CDR3aa: CASSIPRRGELFF
CDR3nt: TGTGCCAGCAGTATTCCACGTAGAGGGGAGCTGTTTTTT

j_gene: TRBJ1-1
d_gene: TRBD1
abundance: few
v_gene: TRBV7-9
CDR3aa: CASSSYPGGEAFF
CDR3nt: TGTGCCAGCAGCTCCTATCCAGGGGGCGAAGCTTTCTTT

j_gene: TRBJ2-4
d_gene: TRBD2
abundance: .
v_gene: TRBV14
CDR3aa: CASSEEWASGSLAKNIQYF
CDR3nt: TGTGCCAGCAGCGAAGAGTGGGCTAGCGGGTCCCTAGCCAAAAACATTCAGTACTTC

j_gene: TRBJ2-7
d_gene: .
abundance: .
v_gene: TRBV19
CDR3aa: CASSPDPSGLYEQYF
CDR3nt: TGTGCCAGTAGTCCGGACCCCTCGGGACTCTACGAGCAGTACTTC

j_gene: TRBJ2-3
d_gene: TRBD2
abundance: .
v_gene: TRBV12-3/TRBV12-4
CDR3aa: CASRLAATDTQYF
CDR3nt: TGTGCCAGTCGACTAGCGGCAACAGATACGCAGTATTTT

j_gene: TRBJ2-7
d_gene: TRBD1
abundance: few
v_gene: TRBV7-9
CDR3aa: CASSTTGGAFHEQYF
CDR3nt: TGTGCCAGCAGCACAACAGGGGGCGCGTTCCACGAGCAGTACTTC

j_gene: TRBJ1-2
d_gene: .
abundance: few
v_gene: TRBV20-1
CDR3aa: CSAKTGVYGYTF
CDR3nt: TGCAGTGCGAAGACAGGCGTATATGGCTACACCTTC

j_gene: TRBJ1-3
d_gene: .
abundance: few
v_gene: TRBV7-6
CDR3aa: CASSQGKSGNTIYF
CDR3nt: TGTGCCAGCAGCCAAGGGAAATCTGGAAACACCATATATTTT

j_gene: TRBJ2-1
d_gene: .
abundance: few
v_gene: TRBV19
CDR3aa: CASTSSLVDNEQFF
CDR3nt: TGTGCCAGTACCTCCTCACTGGTGGACAATGAGCAGTTCTTC

j_gene: TRBJ2-7
d_gene: TRBD1
abundance: .
v_gene: TRBV20-1
CDR3aa: CSANGRAGGIYEQYF
CDR3nt: TGCAGTGCTAATGGGCGGGCAGGGGGTATCTACGAGCAGTACTTC

j_gene: TRBJ2-5
d_gene: .
abundance: many
v_gene: TRBV5-1
CDR3aa: CASSLWPLAGSTQYF
CDR3nt: TGCGCCAGCAGCTTGTGGCCCCTCGCGGGCTCGACCCAGTACTTC

j_gene: TRBJ2-2
d_gene: .
abundance: .
v_gene: TRBV29-1
CDR3aa: CSARERVAGELFF
CDR3nt: TGCAGCGCGAGGGAGCGTGTCGCCGGGGAGCTGTTTTTT

j_gene: TRBJ2-1
d_gene: TRBD2
abundance: .
v_gene: TRBV15
CDR3aa: CATSSGTSGHNEQFF
CDR3nt: TGTGCCACCAGCAGCGGGACTAGCGGACACAATGAGCAGTTCTTC

j_gene: TRBJ2-5
d_gene: TRBD2
abundance: few
v_gene: TRBV11-2
CDR3aa: CASSKGTSATETQYF
CDR3nt: TGTGCCAGCAGCAAAGGGACTAGCGCTACAGAGACCCAGTACTTC

j_gene: TRBJ2-2
d_gene: .
abundance: .
v_gene: TRBV5-1
CDR3aa: CASSLTTGLNTGELFF
CDR3nt: TGCGCCAGCAGCTTAACAACAGGACTTAACACCGGGGAGCTGTTTTTT

j_gene: TRBJ1-5
d_gene: TRBD1
abundance: many
v_gene: TRBV12-3/TRBV12-4
CDR3aa: CASSSGQGRQPQHF
CDR3nt: TGTGCCAGCAGCTCCGGACAGGGGCGGCAGCCCCAGCATTTT

j_gene: TRBJ2-7
d_gene: TRBD2
abundance: many
v_gene: TRBV5-5
CDR3aa: CASSRRTSGTTDYEQYF
CDR3nt: TGTGCCAGCAGCAGAAGGACTAGCGGGACCACAGACTACGAGCAGTACTTC

j_gene: TRBJ2-2
d_gene: TRBD2
abundance: .
v_gene: TRBV2
CDR3aa: CASKTSARGGELFF
CDR3nt: TGTGCCAGCAAGACTAGCGCCCGGGGCGGGGAGCTGTTTTTT

j_gene: TRBJ2-3
d_gene: .
abundance: few
v_gene: TRBV5-5
CDR3aa: CASSLGAGAGTDTQYF
CDR3nt: TGTGCCAGCAGCTTGGGGGCGGGGGCCGGCACAGATACGCAGTATTTT

j_gene: TRBJ1-5
d_gene: .
abundance: many
v_gene: TRBV12-3/TRBV12-4
CDR3aa: CASSLRQTSNQPQHF
CDR3nt: TGTGCCAGCAGTTTGAGACAGACTAGCAATCAGCCCCAGCATTTT

j_gene: TRBJ2-7
d_gene: .
abundance: .
v_gene: TRBV10-1
CDR3aa: CASSETNTYEQYF
CDR3nt: TGCGCCAGCAGTGAGACGAACACATACGAGCAGTACTTC

j_gene: TRBJ2-7
d_gene: .
abundance: few
v_gene: TRBV12-3/TRBV12-4
CDR3aa: CASSYYRDTYYEQYF
CDR3nt: TGTGCCAGCAGCTATTATCGGGACACCTACTACGAGCAGTACTTC

j_gene: TRBJ2-7
d_gene: TRBD2
abundance: many
v_gene: TRBV10-3
CDR3aa: CAISVTGGTPNNKAYEQYF
CDR3nt: TGTGCCATCAGTGTAACGGGAGGTACACCTAACAATAAGGCCTACGAGCAGTACTTC

j_gene: TRBJ2-4
d_gene: .
abundance: many
v_gene: TRBV7-2
CDR3aa: CASSLARALAKNIQYF
CDR3nt: TGTGCCAGCAGCTTAGCAAGGGCGCTAGCCAAAAACATTCAGTACTTC

j_gene: TRBJ2-7
d_gene: TRBD2
abundance: few
v_gene: TRBV4-3
CDR3aa: CASSQSSGTTYEQYF
CDR3nt: TGCGCCAGCAGCCAATCAAGCGGGACCACCTACGAGCAGTACTTC

j_gene: TRBJ1-5
d_gene: .
abundance: many
v_gene: TRBV9
CDR3aa: CASSVTGADQPQHF
CDR3nt: TGTGCCAGCAGCGTCACTGGGGCTGATCAGCCCCAGCATTTT

j_gene: TRBJ2-7
d_gene: .
abundance: .
v_gene: TRBV5-1
CDR3aa: CASSLQGYGGAYEQYF
CDR3nt: TGCGCCAGCAGCCTTCAGGGTTATGGAGGGGCCTACGAGCAGTACTTC

j_gene: TRBJ2-7
d_gene: .
abundance: once
v_gene: TRBV21-1
CDR3aa: CASGTNRDGTYEQYF
CDR3nt: TGTGCCAGCGGGACCAACCGGGACGGTACCTACGAGCAGTACTTC

j_gene: TRBJ2-1
d_gene: .
abundance: few
v_gene: TRBV10-3
CDR3aa: CAISDPRDILNNEQFF
CDR3nt: TGTGCCATCAGTGATCCTCGGGACATCTTAAACAATGAGCAGTTCTTC

j_gene: TRBJ2-2
d_gene: .
abundance: .
v_gene: TRBV7-8
CDR3aa: CASSFQRGTGELFF
CDR3nt: TGTGCCAGTAGTTTCCAGCGTGGCACCGGGGAGCTGTTTTTT

j_gene: TRBJ2-7
d_gene: TRBD1
abundance: few
v_gene: TRBV10-3
CDR3aa: CAISEPDRGAYEQYF
CDR3nt: TGTGCCATCAGTGAGCCCGACAGGGGCGCCTACGAGCAGTACTTC

j_gene: TRBJ2-1
d_gene: TRBD2
abundance: few
v_gene: TRBV7-9
CDR3aa: CASSARTTSGDEQFF
CDR3nt: TGTGCCAGCAGCGCCAGGACAACCAGCGGGGATGAGCAGTTCTTC